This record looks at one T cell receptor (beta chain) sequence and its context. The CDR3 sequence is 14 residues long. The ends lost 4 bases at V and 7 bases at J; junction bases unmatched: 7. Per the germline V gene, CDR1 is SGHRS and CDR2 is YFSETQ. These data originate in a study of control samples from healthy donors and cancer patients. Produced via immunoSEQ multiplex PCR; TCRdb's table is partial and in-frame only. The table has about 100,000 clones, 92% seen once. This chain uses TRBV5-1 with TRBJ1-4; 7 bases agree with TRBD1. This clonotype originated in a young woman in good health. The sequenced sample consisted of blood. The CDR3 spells CASSQGGLSEKLFF. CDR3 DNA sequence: TGCGCCAGCAGCCAAGGGGGCTTAAGTGAAAAACTGTTTTTT.